This is a list of T cell receptor beta chains from one sample in a study of blood T cell repertoires in COVID-19. TCRdb's copy holds only in-frame clones and misses some; the assay was immunoSEQ multiplex PCR. There are more than 100,000 clones in the sample; around 87% occur only once, and approximately 3.6% lies in the top ten. Input material: peripheral blood. All receptors derive from a woman aged 55-69 years with acute or convalescent COVID-19. The CDR3 runs from the conserved cysteine through the conserved F or W. D genes are given only for firm matches. Size is stated for part of the rows, as once, few or many counts, or as a class when the clone is expanded.

clone size	V gene	CDR3 length	D gene	J gene	CDR3 protein	CDR3 DNA
NA	TRBV27	12	TRBD1	TRBJ1-2	CASSSTGYGYTF	TGTGCCAGCAGTTCGACAGGGTATGGCTACACCTTC
NA	TRBV5-1	14	TRBD2	TRBJ2-1	CASWDAGGPREQFF	TGCGCCAGCTGGGACGCGGGAGGGCCACGGGAGCAGTTCTTC
NA	TRBV7-2	16	TRBD1	TRBJ1-2	CASSLVLRDRGTGYTF	TGTGCCAGCAGCTTAGTTCTCCGGGACAGGGGCACTGGCTACACCTTC
NA	TRBV3-1/TRBV3-2	14	NA	TRBJ2-3	CASSQDLIGDTQYF	TGTGCCAGCAGCCAAGATCTAATCGGAGATACGCAGTATTTT
NA	TRBV2	10	NA	TRBJ1-1	CASGREEAFF	TGTGCCAGCGGGCGGGAGGAAGCTTTCTTT
NA	TRBV19	15	TRBD2	TRBJ2-5	CASSGLAGVRETQYF	TGTGCCAGTAGTGGACTAGCGGGCGTTCGGGAGACCCAGTACTTC
NA	TRBV7-3	13	NA	TRBJ1-1	CASSRELNTEAFF	TGTGCCAGCAGCCGAGAATTGAACACTGAAGCTTTCTTT
NA	TRBV7-3	14	NA	TRBJ1-3	CASSRTVSGNTIYF	TGTGCCAGCAGCCGGACAGTCTCTGGAAACACCATATATTTT
NA	TRBV6-5	13	NA	TRBJ2-7	CASSPSPPYEQYF	TGTGCCAGCAGTCCCTCCCCCCCCTACGAGCAGTACTTC
NA	TRBV2	14	NA	TRBJ2-1	CASIPGWVADEQFF	TGTGCCAGCATTCCGGGGTGGGTGGCAGATGAGCAGTTCTTC
once	TRBV2	14	TRBD1	TRBJ1-1	CASRVDRGIAEAFF	TGTGCCAGCAGGGTTGACAGGGGTATCGCTGAAGCTTTCTTT
NA	TRBV6-5	15	NA	TRBJ1-5	CASILLAASNQPQHF	TGTGCCAGTATACTACTTGCCGCCAGCAATCAGCCCCAGCATTTT
NA	TRBV5-1	14	TRBD1	TRBJ1-2	CASSAIQGTYGYTF	TGCGCCAGCAGCGCAATACAGGGGACCTATGGCTACACCTTC
once	TRBV7-3	17	TRBD2	TRBJ2-2	CASSLYGSSGSPGELFF	TGTGCCAGCAGCTTATACGGTAGTAGCGGGAGTCCCGGGGAGCTGTTTTTT
NA	TRBV10-1	15	TRBD1	TRBJ2-6	CASTYQGAGANVLTF	TGCGCCAGCACCTACCAGGGGGCTGGGGCCAACGTCCTGACTTTC
NA	TRBV7-2	16	TRBD2	TRBJ2-1	CASSLASSGKFYEQFF	TGTGCCAGCAGCTTAGCGTCCAGCGGGAAGTTCTATGAGCAGTTCTTC
once	TRBV5-1	15	TRBD2	TRBJ2-3	CASSPPSGSADTQYF	TGCGCCAGCAGCCCGCCTAGCGGGAGTGCGGATACGCAGTATTTT
NA	TRBV9	16	NA	TRBJ2-7	CASSVTPTPGIYEQYF	TGTGCCAGCAGCGTAACCCCCACCCCCGGGATCTACGAGCAGTACTTC
NA	TRBV7-9	12	TRBD1	TRBJ1-1	CASRGQYAEAFF	TGTGCCAGCAGGGGACAGTACGCTGAAGCTTTCTTT
NA	TRBV6-5	13	NA	TRBJ1-3	CASSSYSGNTIYF	TGTGCCAGCAGTTCGTATTCGGGGAACACCATATATTTT
NA	TRBV10-3	14	NA	TRBJ1-4	CAISATSRGEKLFF	TGTGCCATCAGTGCGACCTCGCGGGGTGAAAAACTGTTTTTT
once	TRBV27	16	TRBD2	TRBJ2-1	CASSNSPSGTYNEQFF	TGTGCCAGCAGTAATAGCCCTAGCGGGACTTACAATGAGCAGTTCTTC
NA	TRBV28	14	TRBD1	TRBJ1-6	CASSQQGGNSPLHF	TGTGCCAGCTCCCAACAGGGGGGCAATTCACCCCTCCACTTT
NA	TRBV7-2	14	NA	TRBJ1-1	CASSTTALNTEAFF	TGTGCCAGCAGCACGACAGCTCTGAACACTGAAGCTTTCTTT
NA	TRBV28	15	NA	TRBJ1-5	CASRPTGGVNQPQHF	TGTGCCAGCAGGCCGACGGGGGGCGTAAATCAGCCCCAGCATTTT
NA	TRBV28	15	TRBD1	TRBJ2-7	CASSFLGQGNTEQYF	TGTGCCAGCAGTTTCTTGGGACAGGGGAACACCGAGCAGTACTTC
NA	TRBV6-1	17	NA	TRBJ1-5	CASSETPRGDSNQPQHF	TGTGCCAGCAGTGAAACCCCCAGGGGCGACAGCAATCAGCCCCAGCATTTT
NA	TRBV19	14	TRBD1	TRBJ2-7	CASSTGQGAYEQYF	TGTGCCAGTAGTACCGGACAGGGGGCGTACGAGCAGTACTTC
once	TRBV25-1	15	NA	TRBJ1-6	CASRGQDYYNSPLHF	TGTGCCAGCAGGGGGCAGGACTACTATAATTCACCCCTCCACTTT
once	TRBV2	14	NA	TRBJ1-5	CASSGRVPNQPQHF	TGTGCCAGCAGTGGCCGGGTGCCGAATCAGCCCCAGCATTTT
NA	TRBV14	19	TRBD2	TRBJ2-1	CASSHPPGTSGSAYGEQFF	TGTGCCAGCAGCCACCCCCCCGGGACTAGCGGGAGCGCTTACGGTGAGCAGTTCTTC
NA	TRBV2	14	TRBD1	TRBJ1-1	CASSYYRDSTEAFF	TGTGCCAGCAGCTATTACCGGGACAGCACTGAAGCTTTCTTT